This T cell receptor (beta chain) was found in a study of blood T cell repertoires in COVID-19. Turning to the study itself: Sites across the United States, Italy and Spain contributed samples from acute and convalescent COVID-19. Sample material is recorded as cDNA or gDNA derived from T cells, B-cell-depleted T cells, or PBMCs.

Original methodology: Amplification with reference gene primers provided the estimates of nucleated cell counts. Measured with immunoSEQ multiplex PCR; TCRdb has only the in-frame clones, and not every one. V, J and clone size are those of that table, while D and trimming were read from the DNA. The sample has 90,000 to 120,000 clones, 75% to 90% seen once. The CDR3 spans 15 residues. V was cut by 2 bases and J by 4 bases, with 12 bases left in between. Germline assignment: CDR1 SGHTA and CDR2 FQGNSA. The sequence came from a woman over 75 with acute or convalescent COVID-19. The specimen was peripheral blood. The rearrangement links TRBV7-2 to TRBJ1-5; unclear D gene. The chain's CDR3 is CASSLFAYGNQPQHF. In DNA, the CDR3 is TGTGCCAGCAGCTTATTTGCATACGGTAATCAGCCCCAGCATTTT.